This T cell receptor (beta chain) was retrieved from a study of T cell responses to AZD1222 COVID-19 vaccine. Findings and limits, study-wide: White British people made up most donors, females outnumbered males, and clonal diversity was possibly underestimated. After two AZD1222 doses, spike-specific TCR breadth and depth rose versus day 0. Recipients of AZD1222 seropositive at baseline numbered only 6 or 7. CD4 TCRs covered the whole spike, strongest at regions 160-218 and 743-854.

CDR3 length: 14 residues. CDR1 MNHEY and CDR2 SVGAGI come from the germline V gene. J gave up 1 base and V 7 bases, and 4 bases lay outside the gene matches. To note about this clone: Its antigen is as yet unknown.

Only in-frame clones appear in the TCRdb table, and some are missing; sequencing was by immunoSEQ multiplex PCR. Here the sample spans 150,000 to 200,000 clones, 75% to 90% being singletons. The clonotype originates from an adult in good health. The sample was peripheral blood, taken on day 0 of MenACWY control vaccination. J is TRBJ1-3 and V is TRBV6-5, with 7 bases fitting TRBD1. The chain's CDR3 is CASKTGWSGNTIYF. The CDR3 coding sequence is TGTGCCAGCAAGACAGGGTGGTCTGGAAACACCATATATTTT.